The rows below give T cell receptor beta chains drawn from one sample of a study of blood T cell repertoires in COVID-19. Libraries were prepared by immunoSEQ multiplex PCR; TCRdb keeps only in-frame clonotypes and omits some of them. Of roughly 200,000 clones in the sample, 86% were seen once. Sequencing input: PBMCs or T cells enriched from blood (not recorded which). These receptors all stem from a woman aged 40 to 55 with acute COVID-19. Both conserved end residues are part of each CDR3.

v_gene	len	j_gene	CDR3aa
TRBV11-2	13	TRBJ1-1	CASSSWDISGAFF
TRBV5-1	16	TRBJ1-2	CASSLSPTGTGGLYTF
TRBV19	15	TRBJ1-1	CASSYRDRGNTEAFF
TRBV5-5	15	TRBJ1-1	CASSVDRAAGTEAFF
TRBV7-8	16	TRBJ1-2	CASSSGPRDRGDGYTF
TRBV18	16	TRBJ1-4	CASSPVTGTTNEKLFF
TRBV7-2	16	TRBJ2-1	CASSLGSRDKYNEQFF
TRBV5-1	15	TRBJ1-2	CASSGGTVLNYGYTF
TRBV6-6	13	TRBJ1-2	CAIYTPTSGGYTF
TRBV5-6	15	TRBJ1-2	CASSQQGALDYGYTF